What follows are 30 T cell receptor beta chains derived from one specimen sequenced in a study of T cells in localized non-small cell lung cancer. Only in-frame clones appear in the TCRdb table, and some are missing; sequencing was by immunoSEQ multiplex PCR. The sample has approximately 32,000 clones, about four fifths seen once; the top ten hold roughly 17%. Sequencing used peripheral blood, obtained before any cancer treatment. The receptors shown here come from a male donor aged 60 or over with stage III squamous cell lung carcinoma.

The chain employs TRBV29-1 and TRBJ1-1; 9 positions agree with TRBD1. The germline V gene encodes CDR1 SQVTM and CDR2 ANQGSEA. The CDR3 spans 14 residues. Trimming took 5 bases from V and 3 from J; bases not matched to a gene: 7. The CDR3: CSVTTGGGYTEAFF. DNA of the CDR3: TGCAGCGTTACTACAGGGGGCGGCTACACTGAAGCTTTCTTT. Full variable domain (outside the CDR3, taken from reference TRBV29-1 and TRBJ1-1): SAVISQKPSRDICQRGTSLTIQCQVDSQVTMMFWYRQQPGQSLTLIATANQGSEATYESGFVIDKFPISRPNLTFSTLTVSNMSPEDSSIYLCSVTTGGGYTEAFFGQGTRLTVV.

The V gene is TRBV18, the J gene TRBJ1-2; TRBD1 might be the D (5 bases). Germline CDR1 KGHSH, CDR2 LQKENI. V lost 3 bases and J lost 4, with 12 bases in between. The CDR3 is 14 amino acids. In DNA, the CDR3 is TGTGCCAGCTCACCGTCCAGGGTGGGCTATGGCTACACCTTC. Translation gives CASSPSRVGYGYTF.

This clone was picked up one time. V usage is TRBV7-9 and J usage is TRBJ1-2; D possibly corresponds to TRBD1 (5 bases). CDR1 is SEHNR, CDR2 FQNEAQ, per germline (reference sequence). The length of the CDR3 is 16 residues. Trimming shortened V by 2 bases and J by 4 bases, and 17 bases separated the two germline ends. CDR3 amino acids: CASSLSAGTRSYGYTF. CDR3 nucleotide sequence: TGTGCCAGCAGCTTATCTGCCGGGACTCGCTCCTATGGCTACACCTTC.

The V and J genes are TRBV5-1 and TRBJ2-7, with 8 bases matching TRBD1. V gave up 4 bases and J gave up 6 bases; unmatched junction bases: 12. The length of the CDR3 is 15 residues. Germline V gene data show CDR1 as SGHRS and CDR2 as YFSETQ. The DNA for the CDR3 is TGCGCCAGCAGCCTCACGGACAGGGAACCCACCGAGCAGTACTTC. Amino acid sequence: CASSLTDREPTEQYF.

The rearrangement joins TRBV30 to TRBJ1-2, with unresolved D. This CDR3 has 10 amino acids. Looked up from germline, CDR1 is GTSNPN and CDR2 is SVGIG (reference sequence). Trimming shortened V by 7 bases and J by 5 bases, and 8 bases separated the two germline ends. The CDR3 loop is CALAAYGYTF. Here the CDR3 DNA reads TGTGCCTTGGCAGCGTATGGCTACACCTTC.

The chain uses TRBV30 and TRBJ2-5; D not resolved. Germline V gene data show CDR1 as GTSNPN and CDR2 as SVGIG (reference sequence). The V and J ends lost 3 bases and 3 bases respectively, with 8 bases between them. The CDR3 extends over 12 amino acids. The CDR3 nucleotides read TGTGCCTGGAGAGATCTGAAAGAGACCCAGTACTTC. Encoded protein: CAWRDLKETQYF.

J is TRBJ2-1 and V is TRBV5-1, with a weak D call TRBD1 (6 bases). This CDR3 is built from 16 residues. Germline lookup yields CDR1 SGHRS and CDR2 YFSETQ. The V end was cut by 4 bases, the J end by 6 bases, with 20 bases between. In DNA, the CDR3 is TGCGCCAGCAGCCAAACAGGGACCGGAGTAGGCAATGAGCAGTTCTTC. As protein: CASSQTGTGVGNEQFF.

The chain employs TRBV5-1 and TRBJ2-1, with D hard to call. Looked up from germline, CDR1 is SGHRS and CDR2 is YFSETQ. The length of the CDR3 is 14 residues. V lost 4 bases, J lost 0 bases, and 8 bases lay in between. CDR3 nucleotide sequence: TGCGCCAGCAGCGTCCGAAGCTCCTACAATGAGCAGTTCTTC. Amino acid sequence: CASSVRSSYNEQFF. Combining the CDR3 with reference TRBV5-1 and TRBJ2-1 gives the whole variable domain KAGVTQTPRYLIKTRGQQVTLSCSPISGHRSVSWYQQTPGQGLQFLFEYFSETQRNKGNFPGRFSGRQFSNSRSEMNVSTLELGDSALYLCASSVRSSYNEQFFGPGTRLTVL.

The genes are TRBV2 and TRBJ2-2, with 10 positions matching TRBD2. With 4 bases clipped from V and 4 bases from J, the junction kept 3 bases outside the gene matches. This CDR3 region has 15 residues. The germline V gene has CDR1 SNHLY and CDR2 FYNNEI. The CDR3 coding sequence is TGTGCCAGCAGTGGGACTAGCGGCGGCACCGGGGAGCTGTTTTTT. Translated, it gives CASSGTSGGTGELFF.

The CDR3 DNA sequence: TGTGCCAGCAGTGAAGCGGGGGGACAGGGTGGATCCTACGAGCAGTACTTC. This codes for CASSEAGGQGGSYEQYF. The chain is built from TRBV2 and TRBJ2-7; 9 bases agree with TRBD1. The V gene's germline CDR1 is SNHLY and CDR2 FYNNEI. The CDR3 extends over 17 amino acids. The J segment lost 1 base and the V segment lost 0 bases, leaving 7 bases of the junction unmatched.

This clone was seen once. The chain joins TRBV5-1 to TRBJ2-1; a possible D gene is TRBD2 (7 bases). The germline V gene encodes CDR1 SGHRS and CDR2 YFSETQ. V lost 0 bases to trimming and J lost 5 bases, with 15 bases between them. The CDR3 is 16 residues long. CDR3 DNA: TGCGCCAGCAGCTTGGATCCGCGGGGGCCGAACAATGAGCAGTTCTTC. This encodes CASSLDPRGPNNEQFF. The entire variable domain, with the rest obtained from reference TRBV5-1 and TRBJ2-1, is as follows: KAGVTQTPRYLIKTRGQQVTLSCSPISGHRSVSWYQQTPGQGLQFLFEYFSETQRNKGNFPGRFSGRQFSNSRSEMNVSTLELGDSALYLCASSLDPRGPNNEQFFGPGTRLTVL.

This clone came up once. The CDR3: CASSLAGTGLADTQYF. DNA of the CDR3: TGTGCCAGCAGCTTAGCCGGGACAGGGTTAGCAGATACGCAGTATTTT. V is TRBV7-6 and J is TRBJ2-3; TRBD1 matches 9 bases. Trimming took 0 bases from V and 4 from J; bases not matched to a gene: 5. The CDR3 runs 16 residues. Germline CDR1 and CDR2: SGHVS and FNYEAQ.

The rearrangement uses TRBV7-9 and TRBJ2-3; D uncertain. In germline, CDR1 is SEHNR, CDR2 FQNEAQ (reference sequence). The V and J ends lost 0 bases and 2 bases respectively, with 6 bases between them. CDR3 size: 14 residues. The CDR3 nucleotides are TGTGCCAGCAGCTTAGCCGGGTTCACAGATACGCAGTATTTT. This translates into CASSLAGFTDTQYF.

The rearrangement uses TRBV6-1 and TRBJ1-2; TRBD1 matches at 12 bases. CDR1 and CDR2 from the germline V gene are MNHNS and SASEGT. The J segment lost 8 bases and the V segment lost 6 bases, leaving 4 bases of the junction unmatched. The CDR3 has 13 amino acids. The CDR3 reads CASSPGTGGGYTF. The CDR3 nucleotides read TGTGCCAGCAGCCCAGGGACAGGGGGCGGCTACACCTTC.

The J gene is TRBJ2-7, the V gene TRBV30, with 8 positions matching TRBD2. Trimming took 2 bases from V and 6 from J; bases not matched to a gene: 9. The CDR3 contains 14 residues. Germline-derived CDR1 and CDR2 are GTSNPN and SVGIG (reference sequence). CDR3 bases: TGTGCCTGGAGTTCGGGGGGGGTTCAGGGCGAGCAGTACTTC. Translated: CAWSSGGVQGEQYF.

V and J are TRBV6-4 and TRBJ1-1; D is uncertain. Germline-derived CDR1 and CDR2 are MRHNA and SNTAGT. This CDR3 has 13 residues. Deletions cut 6 bases from V and 3 bases from J, with 11 bases between. The CDR3 DNA sequence: TGTGCCAGCAGGAGACCCCCCGACACTGAAGCTTTCTTT. This codes for CASRRPPDTEAFF.

V gene TRBV18 combines with J gene TRBJ1-4, with D possibly being TRBD1 (5 bases). Per the germline V gene, CDR1 is KGHSH and CDR2 is LQKENI. The V end lost 2 bases, the J end lost 0 bases, and 10 bases lay between the germline ends. The CDR3 has 16 amino acids. The DNA of the CDR3 is TGTGCCAGCTCACCAGGGGCACTTCCAACTAATGAAAAACTGTTTTTT. Translation: CASSPGALPTNEKLFF.

The CDR3 region is CASLEGRGIAGELFF. The CDR3 DNA sequence: TGTGCCAGTCTTGAGGGGAGGGGAATCGCCGGGGAGCTGTTTTTT. This chain uses TRBV19 with TRBJ2-2, with TRBD2 identical over 7 bases. V was pared by 8 bases and J by 6 bases, with 12 bases of the junction left unmatched. The CDR3 contains 15 residues. Germline values: CDR1 LNHDA, CDR2 SQIVND (reference sequence).

This sequence joins TRBV19 and TRBJ1-4, with D uncertain. This CDR3 has 14 residues. Trimming stripped 5 bases from V and 0 bases from J, with 7 bases between. Germline assignment: CDR1 LNHDA and CDR2 SQIVND (reference sequence). CDR3 coding DNA: TGTGCCAGTAGTGTCAGGCCAACTAATGAAAAACTGTTTTTT. It encodes CASSVRPTNEKLFF. Filled out from reference TRBV19 and TRBJ1-4, the complete variable domain reads DGGITQSPKYLFRKEGQNVTLSCEQNLNHDAMYWYRQDPGQGLRLIYYSQIVNDFQKGDIAEGYSVSREKKESFPLTVTSAQKNPTAFYLCASSVRPTNEKLFFGSGTQLSVL.

The J gene is TRBJ2-2, the V gene TRBV7-2; TRBD2 matches at 7 bases. CDR1 is SGHTA, CDR2 FQGNSA, per germline. The J segment lost 2 bases and the V segment lost 1 base, leaving 7 bases of the junction unmatched. The CDR3 totals 17 residues. The CDR3 coding sequence is TGTGCCAGCAGCTTAGGGGGACGCGGGAGTAACACCGGGGAGCTGTTTTTT. Protein product: CASSLGGRGSNTGELFF.

This chain uses TRBV6-4 with TRBJ2-1; 14 bases align to TRBD2. The CDR3 runs to 14 residues. Per the germline V gene, CDR1 is MRHNA and CDR2 is SNTAGT. V gave up 6 bases and J gave up 8 bases; unmatched junction bases: 3. CDR3 in DNA: TGTGCCAGCAGCGGGACTAGCGGGAGCTATGAGCAGTTCTTC. It encodes CASSGTSGSYEQFF.

V and J are TRBV18 and TRBJ1-1; 7 nucleotides match TRBD1. V shed 4 bases, J shed 7 bases, and the junction held 3 bases outside the gene matches. The CDR3 length is 12 residues. Germline V gene data show CDR1 as KGHSH and CDR2 as LQKENI. CDR3 amino acids: CASSQTGNEAFF. CDR3 DNA: TGTGCCAGCTCACAGACAGGGAATGAAGCTTTCTTT.

The CDR3, as DNA: TGCGCCAGCAGCCAGCTAGGCAGTTTGAACACTGAAGCTTTCTTT. This encodes CASSQLGSLNTEAFF. The chain joins TRBV4-1 to TRBJ1-1; D call uncertain. V shed 3 bases and J shed 0 bases, with 11 bases lying between them. CDR1 and CDR2 from the germline V gene are MGHRA and YSYEKL. CDR3 length: 15 amino acids.

This rearrangement joins TRBV9 to TRBJ1-5; D not certain. Germline CDR1 and CDR2: SGDLS and YYNGEE. V lost 2 bases and J lost 3, with 6 bases in between. The CDR3 extends over 13 amino acids. The CDR3 is CASSVFDNQPQHF. CDR3 nucleotide sequence: TGTGCCAGCAGCGTTTTTGACAATCAGCCCCAGCATTTT. The complete variable domain, with remaining parts taken from reference TRBV9 and TRBJ1-5, reads DSGVTQTPKHLITATGQRVTLRCSPRSGDLSVYWYQQSLDQGLQFLIQYYNGEERAKGNILERFSAQQFPDLHSELNLSSLELGDSALYFCASSVFDNQPQHFGDGTRLSIL.

The chain combines TRBV5-4 with TRBJ2-2, with D possibly TRBD1 on 7 matching bases. This CDR3 has 15 residues. V was shortened by 2 bases and J by 5 bases, with 13 bases between the two germline ends. The germline V gene has CDR1 SGHNT and CDR2 YYREEE (reference sequence). CDR3 amino acids: CASSLRQGGTGELFF. As DNA, the CDR3 is TGTGCCAGCAGCTTAAGACAGGGAGGTACCGGGGAGCTGTTTTTT.

The V call is TRBV10-2, the J call TRBJ1-1; D is undetermined. V was trimmed by 6 bases and J by 2 bases, leaving 13 bases between them. The CDR3 loop spans 14 amino acids. Germline values: CDR1 WSHSY, CDR2 SAAADI. CDR3 coding DNA: TGCGCCAGCAGGCCGCTAGTCCTTAACACTGAAGCTTTCTTT. Amino acids: CASRPLVLNTEAFF.

This rearrangement joins TRBV7-9 to TRBJ1-1; D might be TRBD1 (5 bases). Trimming took off 1 base at V and 0 bases at J, with 12 bases between the two ends. The CDR3 extends over 16 amino acids. Germline CDR1 and CDR2: SEHNR and FQNEAQ (reference sequence). The CDR3 DNA sequence: TGTGCCAGCAGCTTAGTCCAGGGAATCATGAACACTGAAGCTTTCTTT. It codes for CASSLVQGIMNTEAFF. The complete variable domain, with remaining parts taken from reference TRBV7-9 and TRBJ1-1, reads DTGVSQNPRHKITKRGQNVTFRCDPISEHNRLYWYRQTLGQGPEFLTYFQNEAQLEKSRLLSDRFSAERPKGSFSTLEIQRTEQGDSAMYLCASSLVQGIMNTEAFFGQGTRLTVV.

The chain couples TRBV7-9 to TRBJ1-2; D is uncertain. CDR1 SEHNR and CDR2 FQNEAQ come from the germline V gene (reference sequence). Trimming removed 1 base from V and 4 bases from J, with 10 bases in between. This CDR3 region has 14 residues. CDR3 region: CASSLGELIYGYTF. In DNA form, the CDR3 reads TGTGCCAGCAGCTTAGGGGAGCTAATCTATGGCTACACCTTC.

J is TRBJ1-1 and V is TRBV6-1, with D maybe TRBD1 (5 bases). There are 15 residues in the CDR3. The V end was cut by 1 base, the J end by 4 bases, with 13 bases between. The germline V gene encodes CDR1 MNHNS and CDR2 SASEGT. The CDR3 bases are TGTGCCAGCAGTGAAGGGGGACTCCGAGGCACTGAAGCTTTCTTT. This gives the protein CASSEGGLRGTEAFF.

J is TRBJ1-4 and V is TRBV6-6; no firm D call. The V end lost 8 bases, the J end lost 0 bases, and 13 bases lay between the germline ends. The CDR3 is made up of 15 amino acids. Germline CDR1 is MNHNY and CDR2 is SVGAGI (reference sequence). The chain's CDR3 is CASHSGFSTNEKLFF. DNA for the CDR3: TGTGCCAGCCACTCTGGGTTTTCAACTAATGAAAAACTGTTTTTT.